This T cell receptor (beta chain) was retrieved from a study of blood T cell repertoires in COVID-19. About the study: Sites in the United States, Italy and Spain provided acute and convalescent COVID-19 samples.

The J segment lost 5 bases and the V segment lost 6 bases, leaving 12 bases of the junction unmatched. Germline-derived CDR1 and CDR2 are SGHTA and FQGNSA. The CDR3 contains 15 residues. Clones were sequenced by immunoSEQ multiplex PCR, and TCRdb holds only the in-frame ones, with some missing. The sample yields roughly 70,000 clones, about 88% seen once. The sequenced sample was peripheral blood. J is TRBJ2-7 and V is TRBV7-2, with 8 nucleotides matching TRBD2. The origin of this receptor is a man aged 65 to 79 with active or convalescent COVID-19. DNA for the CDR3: TGTGCCAGCAGTTCATCTAGCGGGCGTGGCAACGAGCAGTACTTC. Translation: CASSSSSGRGNEQYF.